This T cell receptor beta chain comes out of a study of shared clonotypes between healthy human individuals. About the study: Samples came from a couple of female and a few male donors aged 18 to 49. Donors had three CD4 naive, three CD4 memory, two CD8 naive and one CD8 memory plate apiece.

Sorted-subset replicate PCR reactions contained 150 to 200 ng DNA, corresponding to tens of thousands of T cell genomes. Assay used: immunoSEQ multiplex PCR; TCRdb lists only in-frame clones, some missing. This sample has about 660,000 clones; less than 85% occur once, and the top ten carry 1.5% to 2%. Each donor was a Caucasian adult residing in Nashville, Tennessee. Germline V CDR1 and CDR2: SGHRS, YFSETQ. The CDR3 extends over 14 amino acids. Between the trimmed V and J ends, which lost 5 bases and 0 bases, there was a span of 10 bases. This receptor was taken from a woman aged 25 to 39 in good health. Sequencing was performed on memory CD4+ T cells sorted from blood. The subset here: CD45RA-negative fraction. The chain employs TRBV5-1 and TRBJ2-3; tentatively, D is TRBD1 (5 bases). This chain's CDR3 is CASRGQGSTDTQYF. The CDR3 DNA follows: TGCGCCAGCAGGGGGCAGGGAAGCACAGATACGCAGTATTTT.